The 17 T cell receptor beta chains below come from one sample, sequenced in a study of monozygotic twins with inflammatory bowel disease. TCRdb reprocessed the 5' RACE reads, with one entry per CDR3 protein and no DNA. This sample contains 150,000 to 200,000 distinct CDR3 sequences. The sample comprised blood. Receptors originate from a human donor with ulcerative colitis or Crohn's disease, or a healthy co-twin of an affected twin (not recorded which).

This chain connects TRBV29-1 to TRBJ2-2. Germline values: CDR1 SQVTM, CDR2 ANQGSEA. The CDR3 is 14 amino acids. CDR3: CSVEDPNGPGELFF.

This chain joins TRBV5-1 and TRBJ2-7; the TRBD2 assignment by TCRdb is unverifiable without DNA. The CDR3 length is 15 residues. Germline CDR1 is SGHRS and CDR2 is YFSETQ. The CDR3 loop reads CASSLSGTTSREQYF.

The chain joins TRBV10-3 to TRBJ1-1. The germline gives CDR1 ENHRY, CDR2 SYGVKD. This CDR3 is built from 13 residues. The CDR3 loop is CAISADSNTEAFF.

V is TRBV27 and J is TRBJ2-1; with no DNA, the TCRdb D assignment of TRBD1 cannot be verified. Germline-derived CDR1 and CDR2 are MNHEY and SMNVEV (reference sequence). The CDR3 runs to 13 residues. CDR3 amino acids: CASSLWDPNEQFF.

The V gene is TRBV7-3, the J gene TRBJ2-2; lacking DNA, the TRBD1 call made by TCRdb goes unchecked. The germline V gene encodes CDR1 SGHTA and CDR2 FQGTGA. This CDR3 has 17 residues. The CDR3 protein is CASSLTGQGLDTGELFF.

V and J are TRBV5-1 and TRBJ2-7; TCRdb names TRBD2, which stays unverified in the absence of DNA. CDR1 and CDR2 (germline): SGHRS, YFSETQ. The CDR3 runs 15 residues. The CDR3 is CASTDPGTRPYEQYF.

The rearrangement joins TRBV15 to TRBJ2-5. Germline V lookup: CDR1 LNHNV, CDR2 YYDKDF (reference sequence). There are 14 residues in the CDR3. CDR3 residues: CATSRDWDQETQYF.

The chain uses TRBV12-3 or TRBV12-4 and TRBJ1-5; TCRdb calls TRBD1, which cannot be checked without DNA. The CDR3 totals 12 residues. Here the CDR3 reads CASSPPRQPQHF.

This chain links TRBV27 with TRBJ2-1. The CDR3 runs to 13 residues. From germline, CDR1 is MNHEY and CDR2 SMNVEV (reference sequence). The CDR3 loop reads CASSPRNDNEQFF.

The chain's CDR3 is CASSLEIGEAFF. J is TRBJ1-1 and V is TRBV7-2. CDR3 size: 12 residues. Per the germline V gene, CDR1 is SGHTA and CDR2 is FQGNSA.

CDR3: CSAWEGQGLGNYGYTF. V and J are TRBV29-1 and TRBJ1-2; TCRdb's D call of TRBD1 is untestable without DNA. This CDR3 spans 16 amino acids. The germline CDR1 and CDR2 sequences are SQVTM and ANQGSEA. Drawing the rest from reference TRBV29-1 and TRBJ1-2, the complete variable domain is SAVISQKPSRDICQRGTSLTIQCQVDSQVTMMFWYRQQPGQSLTLIATANQGSEATYESGFVIDKFPISRPNLTFSTLTVSNMSPEDSSIYLCSAWEGQGLGNYGYTFGSGTRLTVV.

CDR3 amino acids: CASSSAPRASGRWETQYF. The V gene is TRBV7-3, the J gene TRBJ2-5; lacking DNA, the TRBD2 call made by TCRdb goes unchecked. Germline CDR1 reads SGHTA; CDR2 reads FQGTGA. The CDR3 has 18 residues. Complete variable domain (other parts from reference TRBV7-3 and TRBJ2-5): GAGVSQTPSNKVTEKGKYVELRCDPISGHTALYWYRQSLGQGPEFLIYFQGTGAADDSGLPNDRFFAVRPEGSVSTLKIQRTERGDSAVYLCASSSAPRASGRWETQYFGPGTRLLVL.

The chain links TRBV9 to TRBJ1-2. CDR1 is SGDLS, CDR2 YYNGEE, per germline. The CDR3 contains 13 residues. CDR3 residues: CASSLRGAHGYTF.

The chain joins TRBV21-1 to TRBJ2-3; TCRdb proposes TRBD1, but this gene call is untestable without DNA. TRBV21-1 represents a pseudogene. This CDR3 is 13 amino acids long. Here the CDR3 reads CASGDRSTDTQYF.

The chain combines TRBV30 with TRBJ1-1. The CDR3 is made up of 14 amino acids. CDR1 GTSNPN and CDR2 SVGIG come from the germline V gene (reference sequence). CDR3: CACRKTTGVPEAFF.

The rearrangement links TRBV12-3 or TRBV12-4 to TRBJ1-1. The length of the CDR3 is 14 residues. The CDR3 loop is CASSAGKANTEAFF.

Here the CDR3 reads CSANPGLAQETQYF. This chain links TRBV20-1 with TRBJ2-5; TCRdb selects TRBD2, and the lack of DNA leaves this call unchecked. CDR1 is DFQATT, CDR2 SNEGSKA, per germline (reference sequence). The CDR3 totals 14 residues.